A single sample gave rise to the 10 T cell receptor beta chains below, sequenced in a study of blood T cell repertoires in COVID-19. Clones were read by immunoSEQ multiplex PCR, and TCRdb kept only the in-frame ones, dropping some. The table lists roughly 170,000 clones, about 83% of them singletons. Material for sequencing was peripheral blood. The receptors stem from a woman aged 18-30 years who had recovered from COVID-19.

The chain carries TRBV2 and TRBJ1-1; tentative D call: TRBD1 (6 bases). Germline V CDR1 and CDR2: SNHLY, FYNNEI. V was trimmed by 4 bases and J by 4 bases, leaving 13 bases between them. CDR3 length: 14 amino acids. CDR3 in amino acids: CASSAGGRATEAFF. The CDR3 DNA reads TGTGCCAGCAGTGCTGGGGGCAGGGCCACTGAAGCTTTCTTT.

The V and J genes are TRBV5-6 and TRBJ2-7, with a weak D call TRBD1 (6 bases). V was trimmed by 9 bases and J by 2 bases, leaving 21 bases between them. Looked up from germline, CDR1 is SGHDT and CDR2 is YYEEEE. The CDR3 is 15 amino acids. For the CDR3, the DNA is TGTGCCACCTCCATATCAGGGGAAATGACCTACGAGCAGTACGTC. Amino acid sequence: CATSISGEMTYEQYV.

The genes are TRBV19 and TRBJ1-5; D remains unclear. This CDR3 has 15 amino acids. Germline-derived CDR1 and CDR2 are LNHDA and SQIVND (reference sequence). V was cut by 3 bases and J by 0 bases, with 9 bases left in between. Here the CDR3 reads CASSMGRYSNQPQHF. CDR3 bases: TGTGCCAGTAGTATGGGCAGGTATAGCAATCAGCCCCAGCATTTT.

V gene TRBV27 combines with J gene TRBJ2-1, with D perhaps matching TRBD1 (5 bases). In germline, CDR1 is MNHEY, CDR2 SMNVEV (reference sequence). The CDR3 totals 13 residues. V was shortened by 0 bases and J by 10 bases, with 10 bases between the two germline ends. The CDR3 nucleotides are TGTGCCAGCAGTTTATCGACAGTGGGGGAGCAGTTCTTC. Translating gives CASSLSTVGEQFF.

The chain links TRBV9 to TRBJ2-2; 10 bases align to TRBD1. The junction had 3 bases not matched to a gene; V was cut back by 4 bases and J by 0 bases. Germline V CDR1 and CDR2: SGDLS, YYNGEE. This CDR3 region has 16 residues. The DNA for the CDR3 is TGTGCCAGCAGCAGCGGACAGGGGGCGAACACCGGGGAGCTGTTTTTT. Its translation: CASSSGQGANTGELFF.

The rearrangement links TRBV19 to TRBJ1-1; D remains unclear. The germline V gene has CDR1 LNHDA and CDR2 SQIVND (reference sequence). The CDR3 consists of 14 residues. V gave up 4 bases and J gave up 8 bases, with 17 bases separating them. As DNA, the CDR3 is TGTGCCAGTAGTACCCGGGGAGGGCTGCCAGAAGCTTTCTTT. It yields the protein CASSTRGGLPEAFF.

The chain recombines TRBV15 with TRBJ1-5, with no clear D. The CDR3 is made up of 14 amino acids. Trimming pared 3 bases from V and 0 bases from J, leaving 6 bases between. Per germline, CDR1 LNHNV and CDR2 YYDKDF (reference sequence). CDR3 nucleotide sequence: TGTGCCACCAGCAGGTCAGTTAGCAATCAGCCCCAGCATTTT. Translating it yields CATSRSVSNQPQHF.

The CDR3 spells CASSTRTGGTYEQYF. The CDR3, as DNA: TGTGCCAGCAGTACCCGGACAGGGGGTACCTACGAGCAGTACTTC. J is TRBJ2-7 and V is TRBV2; 10 bases fit TRBD1. J lost 2 bases, V lost 5 bases, and 6 bases had no gene match. Per the germline V gene, CDR1 is SNHLY and CDR2 is FYNNEI. The CDR3 length is 15 residues. Together with reference TRBV2 and TRBJ2-7, the CDR3 gives the full variable domain: EPEVTQTPSHQVTQMGQEVILRCVPISNHLYFYWYRQILGQKVEFLVSFYNNEISEKSEIFDDQFSVERPDGSNFTLKIRSTKLEDSAMYFCASSTRTGGTYEQYFGPGTRLTVT.

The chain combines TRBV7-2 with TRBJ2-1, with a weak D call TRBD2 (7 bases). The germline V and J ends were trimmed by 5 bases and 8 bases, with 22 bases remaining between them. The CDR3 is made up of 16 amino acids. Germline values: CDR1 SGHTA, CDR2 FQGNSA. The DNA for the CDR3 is TGTGCCAGCAGCGGGAGTGCGGGGGCCCTATCCCATGAGCAGTTCTTC. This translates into CASSGSAGALSHEQFF.

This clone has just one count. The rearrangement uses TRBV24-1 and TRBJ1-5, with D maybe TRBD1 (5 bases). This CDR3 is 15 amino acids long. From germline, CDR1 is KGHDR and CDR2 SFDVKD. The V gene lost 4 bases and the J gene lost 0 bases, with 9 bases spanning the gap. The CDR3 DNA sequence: TGTGCCACCAGTGACCCCAGGGATAGCAATCAGCCCCAGCATTTT. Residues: CATSDPRDSNQPQHF.